This record covers a single T cell receptor (beta chain). The input for sorted-subset replicate PCRs was 200 to 250 ng DNA, about 29,000 T cell genomes. TCRdb's copy holds only in-frame clones and misses some; the assay was immunoSEQ multiplex PCR. The data show about 2.4 million clones, with 90% to 95% seen just once and 0.36% held by the top ten. The data were taken from a study of shared clonotypes between healthy human individuals. Study as a whole: The cohort had a couple of women and a few men, ages 18 to 49.

The germline V gene encodes CDR1 LNHNV and CDR2 YYDKDF (reference sequence). This CDR3 comprises 16 residues. The junction had 12 bases not matched to a gene; V was cut back by 3 bases and J by 5 bases. Every donor, a Caucasian adult, lived in Nashville, Tennessee. CD45RA+ naive and CD45RA-negative memory subsets were separated from CD4+ cells. The chain couples TRBV15 to TRBJ2-5; TRBD2 aligns across 7 bases. The sequenced sample was naive CD4+ T cells from PBMCs. Subset reported: CD45RA+ positively selected. The TCR sequence derives from a man aged 18 to 30 in good health. Some clones in this sample may be carry-over from other donors' samples. CDR3 region: CATSSGTSALPETQYF. DNA of the CDR3: TGTGCCACCAGCAGCGGCACTAGCGCCCTCCCGGAGACCCAGTACTTC.